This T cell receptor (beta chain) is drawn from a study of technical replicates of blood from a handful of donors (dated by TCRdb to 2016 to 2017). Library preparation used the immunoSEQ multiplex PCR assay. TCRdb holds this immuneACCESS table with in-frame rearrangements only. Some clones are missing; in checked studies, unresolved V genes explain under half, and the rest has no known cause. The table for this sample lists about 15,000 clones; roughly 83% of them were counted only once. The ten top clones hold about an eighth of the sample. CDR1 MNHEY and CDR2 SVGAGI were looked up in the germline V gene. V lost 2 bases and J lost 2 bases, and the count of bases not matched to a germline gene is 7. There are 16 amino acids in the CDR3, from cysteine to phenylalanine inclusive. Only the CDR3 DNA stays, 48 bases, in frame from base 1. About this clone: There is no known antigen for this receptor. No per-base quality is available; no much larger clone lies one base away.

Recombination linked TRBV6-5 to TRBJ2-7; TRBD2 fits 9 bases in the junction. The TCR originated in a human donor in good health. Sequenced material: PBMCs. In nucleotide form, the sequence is TGTGCCAGCAGTTACCTAAGCGGGAGGTCGACCTACGAGCAGTACTTC. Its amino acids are CASSYLSGRSTYEQYF.